Below are 11 T cell receptor beta chains sequenced from a single sample in a study of somatic mutations in cytotoxic T cells in rheumatoid arthritis. Libraries were prepared by immunoSEQ multiplex PCR; TCRdb keeps only in-frame clonotypes and omits some of them. The sample has some 40,000 clones; about four fifths are singletons. Source material: CD8+ T cells sorted from blood. All receptors come from a man aged 35 to 55 in good health.

The chain combines TRBV7-8 with TRBJ2-2, with 9 bases fitting TRBD2. The germline V gene encodes CDR1 SGHVS and CDR2 FQNEAQ. Trimming at V came to 3 bases and at J to 4 bases, leaving 3 bases not matched to a gene. The CDR3 consists of 15 residues. DNA of the CDR3: TGTGCCAGCAGCTTTCGTAGCGGGGGCACCGGGGAGCTGTTTTTT. As protein: CASSFRSGGTGELFF.

The V and J genes are TRBV15 and TRBJ2-2, with D possibly TRBD2 on 6 matching bases. Germline values: CDR1 LNHNV, CDR2 YYDKDF (reference sequence). V shed 0 bases and J shed 4 bases, with 21 bases lying between them. The CDR3 has 19 residues. In DNA form, the CDR3 reads TGTGCCACCAGCAGAGAGCGGGGTACGGCCGCTTTACTCACCGGGGAGCTGTTTTTT. It codes for CATSRERGTAALLTGELFF. The whole variable domain, remainder taken from reference TRBV15 and TRBJ2-2, is DAMVIQNPRYQVTQFGKPVTLSCSQTLNHNVMYWYQQKSSQAPKLLFHYYDKDFNNEADTPDNFQSRRPNTSFCFLDIRSPGLGDTAMYLCATSRERGTAALLTGELFFGEGSRLTVL.

The chain couples TRBV7-6 to TRBJ2-6; 9 nucleotides match TRBD2. V was pared by 5 bases and J by 0 bases, with 8 bases of the junction left unmatched. Germline V CDR1 and CDR2: SGHVS, FNYEAQ. The CDR3 sequence is 18 residues long. The chain's CDR3 is CASSLEASGTSGANVLTF. CDR3 in DNA: TGTGCCAGCAGCCTCGAGGCTAGCGGGACCTCTGGGGCCAACGTCCTGACTTTC. The full variable domain, rest sourced from reference TRBV7-6 and TRBJ2-6, is GAGVSQSPRYKVTKRGQDVALRCDPISGHVSLYWYRQALGQGPEFLTYFNYEAQQDKSGLPNDRFSAERPEGSISTLTIQRTEQRDSAMYRCASSLEASGTSGANVLTFGAGSRLTVL.

In this sample, this clone turned up once. V is TRBV2 and J is TRBJ1-1; tentatively, D is TRBD1 (5 bases). Germline loops: CDR1 SNHLY, CDR2 FYNNEI. The CDR3 covers 13 residues. V lost 4 bases, J lost 0 bases, and 6 bases lay in between. The CDR3 DNA sequence: TGTGCCAGCAGTGGGGGGATGAACACTGAAGCTTTCTTT. Its protein product is CASSGGMNTEAFF. Full variable domain (outside the CDR3, taken from reference TRBV2 and TRBJ1-1): EPEVTQTPSHQVTQMGQEVILRCVPISNHLYFYWYRQILGQKVEFLVSFYNNEISEKSEIFDDQFSVERPDGSNFTLKIRSTKLEDSAMYFCASSGGMNTEAFFGQGTRLTVV.

The chain recombines TRBV9 with TRBJ2-7; maybe TRBD2 (6 bases). Germline V gene data show CDR1 as SGDLS and CDR2 as YYNGEE. This CDR3 spans 15 amino acids. V shed 4 bases and J shed 0 bases, with 14 bases lying between them. The CDR3 sequence: CASSPRDSVSYEQYF. The CDR3 bases are TGTGCCAGCAGCCCCCGGGACTCCGTCTCCTACGAGCAGTACTTC.

The chain couples TRBV25-1 to TRBJ2-7; TRBD1 agrees at 7 bases. CDR1 MGHDK and CDR2 SYGVNS come from the germline V gene. The V and J ends lost 4 bases and 3 bases, in that order; junction bases with no gene match: 12. The CDR3 loop spans 16 amino acids. The CDR3 coding sequence is TGTGCCAGCAGTGGGAACCCCGGGACAGCCTTCTACGAGCAGTACTTC. This sequence encodes CASSGNPGTAFYEQYF.

The rearrangement joins TRBV27 to TRBJ2-7, with 9 bases that match TRBD1. CDR1 and CDR2 (germline): MNHEY, SMNVEV (reference sequence). The CDR3 is 14 residues long. V was clipped by 6 bases and J by 2 bases; unmatched bases: 5. The CDR3: CASSTRDRAYEQYF. The DNA of the CDR3 is TGTGCCAGCAGCACCCGGGACAGGGCCTACGAGCAGTACTTC.

The rearrangement joins TRBV7-8 to TRBJ2-1, with D possibly matching TRBD1 (5 bases). V lost 2 bases and J lost 0, with 8 bases in between. CDR1 and CDR2 from the germline V gene are SGHVS and FQNEAQ. The CDR3 extends over 15 amino acids. CDR3 in amino acids: CASSLRQSSYNEQFF. CDR3 DNA: TGTGCCAGCAGCTTAAGACAGAGCTCCTACAATGAGCAGTTCTTC. Full variable domain (rest looked up from reference TRBV7-8 and TRBJ2-1): GAGVSQSPRYKVAKRGQDVALRCDPISGHVSLFWYQQALGQGPEFLTYFQNEAQLDKSGLPSDRFFAERPEGSVSTLKIQRTQQEDSAVYLCASSLRQSSYNEQFFGPGTRLTVL.

The chain recombines TRBV11-2 with TRBJ2-1, with D perhaps matching TRBD2 (5 bases). Trimming pared 2 bases from V and 9 bases from J, leaving 11 bases between. CDR1 SGHAT and CDR2 FQNNGV come from the germline V gene. The CDR3 totals 13 residues. The CDR3, as DNA: TGTGCCAGCAGCTTAAAATTGGAGGTTGAGCAGTTCTTC. Translation gives CASSLKLEVEQFF.

There are a few counts of this clone. The V call is TRBV4-1, the J call TRBJ2-7, with D perhaps matching TRBD1 or TRBD2 (5 bases each). CDR1 is MGHRA, CDR2 YSYEKL, per germline. Trimming took 4 bases from V and 7 from J, leaving 11 bases between them. There are 12 residues in the CDR3. The CDR3 region has the DNA TGCGCCAGCAGCCTAGGGACGGGGGAGCAGTACTTC. This gives the protein CASSLGTGEQYF.

This chain links TRBV7-9 with TRBJ1-1; no definite D call. The V and J ends lost 2 bases and 7 bases respectively, with 8 bases between them. Looked up from germline, CDR1 is SEHNR and CDR2 is FQNEAQ (reference sequence). This CDR3 has 12 residues. The CDR3: CASSLKPVEAFF. The CDR3, as DNA: TGTGCCAGCAGCTTAAAGCCGGTTGAAGCTTTCTTT.